Below are 29 T cell receptor beta chains sequenced from a single sample in a study of cytomegalovirus exposure and HLA in healthy donors (TCRdb year 2017). The library was generated by the immunoSEQ multiplex PCR assay. A mixture of 60 forward primers for TCR Vbeta segments and 13 reverse primers for TCR Jbeta segments was used in the multiplex PCR. Entries here come from immuneACCESS through TCRdb and include only in-frame sequences with V and J called. Some clones fail to appear in such tables; in the studies checked, an unresolved V gene covers under half of the shortfall, and the cause of the remainder is unknown. The sample yields 90,000 to 100,000 clones; about 70% were counted once. The ten largest clonotypes hold 1.2% of the sample. The sequenced material came from PBMCs. These TCRs come from a female donor in good health and CMV-seronegative.

The chain recombines TRBV6-6 with TRBJ2-5; 8 bases agree with TRBD2. After removal of 7 bases from V and 7 bases from J, the junction contained 8 bases not matched to a gene. Germline V gene lookup returns CDR1 MNHNY and CDR2 SVGAGI (reference sequence). This CDR3 comprises 13 residues. The CDR3 coding sequence is TGTGCCAGCAACTTAGCGGGACCGGGGACCCAGTACTTC. This translates into CASNLAGPGTQYF.

This clone was recorded once. The rearrangement joins TRBV11-3 to TRBJ1-1; D is perhaps TRBD1 (5 bases). V was clipped by 1 base and J by 4 bases, with 13 bases between them. This CDR3 contains 15 residues. Germline V CDR1 and CDR2: SGHNT, YENEEA. The CDR3, as DNA: TGTGCCAGCAGCTTAGTTTCCTGGGGCGTCACTGAAGCTTTCTTT. Protein: CASSLVSWGVTEAFF.

The chain has TRBV5-1 and TRBJ2-5, with 7 bases identical to TRBD1. This CDR3 spans 15 amino acids. Germline-derived CDR1 and CDR2 are SGHRS and YFSETQ. V trimming: 5 bases; J trimming: 1 base; junction bases outside the gene matches: 8. This CDR3 reads CASSSAGTAQETQYF. The CDR3 DNA reads TGCGCCAGCAGTTCCGCCGGGACAGCCCAAGAGACCCAGTACTTC.

The table lists this clone with a few counts. The V gene is TRBV2, the J gene TRBJ1-2; 9 positions agree with TRBD1. Germline-derived CDR1 and CDR2 are SNHLY and FYNNEI. The CDR3 is 12 residues long. The trim removed 8 bases at V and 8 bases at J, leaving 6 bases unmatched. CDR3 residues: CASLQGAGGYTF. As DNA, the CDR3 is TGTGCCAGCTTACAGGGGGCGGGGGGCTACACCTTC.

This chain links TRBV11-2 with TRBJ2-7, with D possibly matching TRBD1 (6 bases). The CDR3 runs to 14 residues. Germline V CDR1 and CDR2: SGHAT, FQNNGV. V was clipped by 3 bases and J by 5 bases, with 14 bases between them. CDR3: CASSFTRGLNEQYF. DNA of the CDR3: TGTGCCAGCAGCTTCACCAGGGGTTTGAACGAGCAGTACTTC.

This clone was counted only a few times. V gene TRBV29-1 combines with J gene TRBJ1-4; TRBD1 is a possible D gene (5 bases). From germline, CDR1 is SQVTM and CDR2 ANQGSEA. This CDR3 spans 13 amino acids. Trimming stripped 7 bases from V and 7 bases from J, with 16 bases between. CDR3 in DNA: TGCAGCGCCGTGGGGGGAGAGGGTGAAAAACTGTTTTTT. Translating it yields CSAVGGEGEKLFF.

A single count supports this clone. The V gene is TRBV5-4, the J gene TRBJ2-1; 7 positions agree with TRBD2. The V gene end was trimmed by 1 base and the J gene end by 4 bases; junction bases not matched to a gene: 5. The germline V gene has CDR1 SGHNT and CDR2 YYREEE (reference sequence). The CDR3 is 15 residues long. The CDR3 spells CASSLSRAGYNEQFF. CDR3 in DNA: TGTGCCAGCAGCTTGTCTCGAGCGGGGTACAATGAGCAGTTCTTC. The entire variable domain, with the rest obtained from reference TRBV5-4 and TRBJ2-1, is as follows: ETGVTQSPTHLIKTRGQQVTLRCSSQSGHNTVSWYQQALGQGPQFIFQYYREEENGRGNFPPRFSGLQFPNYSSELNVNALELDDSALYLCASSLSRAGYNEQFFGPGTRLTVL.

The chain joins TRBV7-2 to TRBJ2-5; TRBD2 matches at 15 bases. J lost 5 bases, V lost 3 bases, and 7 bases had no gene match. Germline V gene lookup returns CDR1 SGHTA and CDR2 FQGNSA. The CDR3 runs 17 residues. The CDR3 sequence: CASSFGLAGGRGETQYF. The CDR3 DNA sequence: TGTGCCAGCAGCTTCGGACTAGCGGGGGGGCGAGGGGAGACCCAGTACTTC.

The chain employs TRBV2 and TRBJ1-5; TRBD1 is a possible D gene (6 bases). Deletions cut 8 bases from V and 4 bases from J, with 12 bases between. Germline values: CDR1 SNHLY, CDR2 FYNNEI. This CDR3 comprises 13 residues. The chain's CDR3 is CASAGQQNQPQHF. The CDR3 region has the DNA TGTGCCAGCGCTGGACAGCAGAATCAGCCCCAGCATTTT. Based on the CDR3 plus reference TRBV2 and TRBJ1-5, the full variable domain is EPEVTQTPSHQVTQMGQEVILRCVPISNHLYFYWYRQILGQKVEFLVSFYNNEISEKSEIFDDQFSVERPDGSNFTLKIRSTKLEDSAMYFCASAGQQNQPQHFGDGTRLSIL.

V is TRBV7-8 and J is TRBJ2-1; TRBD2 matches 7 bases. The CDR3 has 15 amino acids. V shed 2 bases and J 0 bases; nucleotides not matched to a gene: 1. In germline, CDR1 is SGHVS, CDR2 FQNEAQ. DNA of the CDR3: TGTGCCAGCAGCTTACGGACTAGCTCCTACAATGAGCAGTTCTTC. It specifies CASSLRTSSYNEQFF.

The chain combines TRBV7-9 with TRBJ2-1; no firm D call. Between the trimmed V and J ends, which lost 5 bases and 7 bases, there was a span of 12 bases. This CDR3 contains 13 residues. Germline-derived CDR1 and CDR2 are SEHNR and FQNEAQ (reference sequence). The CDR3 reads CASSLGSLNEQFF. The CDR3 region has the DNA TGTGCCAGCAGCCTGGGCTCTTTGAATGAGCAGTTCTTC. The whole variable domain, remainder taken from reference TRBV7-9 and TRBJ2-1, is DTGVSQNPRHKITKRGQNVTFRCDPISEHNRLYWYRQTLGQGPEFLTYFQNEAQLEKSRLLSDRFSAERPKGSFSTLEIQRTEQGDSAMYLCASSLGSLNEQFFGPGTRLTVL.

The V call is TRBV2, the J call TRBJ2-6; 10 nucleotides agree with TRBD1. The ends lost 6 bases at V and 2 bases at J; junction bases unmatched: 4. CDR1 and CDR2 (germline): SNHLY, FYNNEI. The CDR3 extends over 16 amino acids. CDR3 coding DNA: TGTGCCAGCAGCCGGGACAGGGGCACTGGGGCCAACGTCCTGACTTTC. This translates into CASSRDRGTGANVLTF.

The V gene is TRBV28, the J gene TRBJ2-7; 8 bases are a match to TRBD1. The V and J ends lost 5 bases and 2 bases, in that order; junction bases with no gene match: 5. Germline CDR1 reads MDHEN; CDR2 reads SYDVKM. CDR3 length: 14 residues. CDR3 sequence: CASSPRTGTYEQYF. CDR3 coding DNA: TGTGCCAGCAGTCCACGGACAGGGACCTACGAGCAGTACTTC.

The rearrangement uses TRBV19 and TRBJ1-1; a weak D match, TRBD1 (6 bases). Trimming took 3 bases from V and 11 from J, leaving 10 bases between them. This CDR3 has 11 residues. The germline gives CDR1 LNHDA, CDR2 SQIVND (reference sequence). CDR3: CASSIAGAAFF. DNA of the CDR3: TGTGCCAGTAGTATCGCAGGGGCCGCTTTCTTT.

With regard to this clone: The identical CDR3 is also encoded by other nucleotide sequences in the sample. V and J are TRBV6-1 and TRBJ2-2; 9 bases fit TRBD2. Trimming removed 6 bases from V and 3 bases from J; junction bases left unmatched: 2. This CDR3 region has 14 residues. Germline loops: CDR1 MNHNS, CDR2 SASEGT. This chain's CDR3 is CASRREGDTGELFF. The CDR3 DNA sequence: TGTGCCAGCAGGCGGGAGGGGGACACCGGGGAGCTGTTTTTT.

V gene TRBV6-4 combines with J gene TRBJ1-1; D perhaps matches TRBD1 (6 bases). V shed 3 bases and J shed 5 bases, with 10 bases lying between them. Looked up from germline, CDR1 is MRHNA and CDR2 is SNTAGT. The CDR3 extends over 13 amino acids. The CDR3 coding sequence is TGTGCCAGCAGTGAGAAGGGGGGGACTGAAGCTTTCTTT. This gives the protein CASSEKGGTEAFF.

This chain uses TRBV5-4 with TRBJ2-5; TRBD2 matches 9 bases. Germline assignment: CDR1 SGHNT and CDR2 YYREEE (reference sequence). The CDR3 has 18 amino acids. Losses at the gene ends were 0 bases for V and 2 bases for J; bases not matched to a gene: 11. In DNA, the CDR3 is TGTGCCAGCAGCTTGGGGGGGTTGGCGGGAGGGGAGCAAGAGACCCAGTACTTC. This gives the protein CASSLGGLAGGEQETQYF.

The rearrangement uses TRBV15 and TRBJ2-1; possibly TRBD2 for D (5 bases). This CDR3 comprises 15 residues. Trimming took 7 bases from V and 3 from J, leaving 16 bases between them. Germline values: CDR1 LNHNV, CDR2 YYDKDF (reference sequence). CDR3 region: CATTDPRLHYNEQFF. CDR3 nucleotides: TGTGCCACCACAGACCCACGACTACACTACAATGAGCAGTTCTTC. Using reference TRBV15 and TRBJ2-1 for the parts outside the CDR3, the full variable domain is DAMVIQNPRYQVTQFGKPVTLSCSQTLNHNVMYWYQQKSSQAPKLLFHYYDKDFNNEADTPDNFQSRRPNTSFCFLDIRSPGLGDTAMYLCATTDPRLHYNEQFFGPGTRLTVL.

The V and J genes are TRBV27 and TRBJ1-5; D remains unclear. From germline, CDR1 is MNHEY and CDR2 SMNVEV (reference sequence). Trimming cost V 5 bases and J 2 bases, with 4 bases left between them. The CDR3 consists of 12 residues. CDR3 protein: CASSTGNQPQHF. CDR3 sequence (DNA): TGTGCCAGCAGTACGGGCAATCAGCCCCAGCATTTT.

The chain recombines TRBV19 with TRBJ1-5; TRBD1 might be the D (6 bases). CDR3 length: 18 residues. V lost 6 bases, J lost 0 bases, and 21 bases lay in between. Germline CDR1 LNHDA, CDR2 SQIVND (reference sequence). The CDR3 region is CASRSAGTTLDSNQPQHF. The CDR3 DNA reads as TGTGCCAGTAGATCCGCCGGGACAACACTAGATAGCAATCAGCCCCAGCATTTT.

This chain connects TRBV27 to TRBJ2-3, with D perhaps matching TRBD1 (5 bases). CDR1 and CDR2 from the germline V gene are MNHEY and SMNVEV (reference sequence). Trimming cost V 8 bases and J 7 bases, with 13 bases left between them. CDR3 size: 12 residues. CDR3 sequence reads: CASGSGLNTQYF. Written as DNA, the CDR3 is TGTGCCAGCGGATCAGGGTTGAATACGCAGTATTTT.

The rearrangement links TRBV7-2 to TRBJ2-5; 9 bases are a match to TRBD2. V was pared by 3 bases and J by 4 bases, with 6 bases of the junction left unmatched. Germline CDR1 and CDR2: SGHTA and FQGNSA. The CDR3 extends over 15 amino acids. DNA for the CDR3: TGTGCCAGCAGCTTCGGCGGGGGGGTAGGAGAGACCCAGTACTTC. Protein: CASSFGGGVGETQYF.

The chain employs TRBV19 and TRBJ2-7, with TRBD1 identical over 8 bases. V shed 5 bases, J shed 3 bases, and the junction held 6 bases outside the gene matches. In germline, CDR1 is LNHDA, CDR2 SQIVND (reference sequence). This CDR3 comprises 14 residues. The CDR3 sequence: CASSPGTGNYEQYF. The CDR3 DNA follows: TGTGCCAGTAGTCCCGGGACAGGAAACTACGAGCAGTACTTC.

This clone was seen a handful of times. The CDR3 DNA follows: TGTGCCAGCAGTTACGACAGGAACACAGATACGCAGTATTTT. Residues: CASSYDRNTDTQYF. This chain connects TRBV6-5 to TRBJ2-3, with a tentative D call TRBD1 (6 bases). Looked up from germline, CDR1 is MNHEY and CDR2 is SVGAGI. The V end lost 2 bases, the J end lost 2 bases, and 8 bases lay between the germline ends. The CDR3 has 14 residues.

V and J are TRBV5-1 and TRBJ1-2; weak D call: TRBD1 (6 bases). The germline V gene has CDR1 SGHRS and CDR2 YFSETQ. This CDR3 comprises 14 residues. The V gene lost 1 base and the J gene lost 8 bases, with 15 bases spanning the gap. The CDR3 sequence is CASSLLDPGDGYTF. CDR3 DNA sequence: TGCGCCAGCAGCTTGTTAGACCCAGGGGACGGCTACACCTTC.

The rearrangement joins TRBV10-3 to TRBJ1-1; possible D gene TRBD1, 6 bases. Germline V gene data show CDR1 as ENHRY and CDR2 as SYGVKD. The CDR3 contains 16 residues. V gave up 4 bases and J gave up 1 base, with 16 bases separating them. For the CDR3, the DNA is TGTGCCATCAGTGCTGCCGGGGGGGGCGAGAACACTGAAGCTTTCTTT. Amino acid sequence: CAISAAGGGENTEAFF.

The rearrangement joins TRBV11-2 to TRBJ2-1; 12 bases align to TRBD2. The CDR3 contains 16 residues. V dropped 3 bases and J dropped 8; count of bases not matched to a gene: 8. Germline assignment: CDR1 SGHAT and CDR2 FQNNGV. For the CDR3, the DNA is TGTGCCAGCAGCTTCCAGACTAGCGGGGGAGAGGATGAGCAGTTCTTC. Its protein is CASSFQTSGGEDEQFF.

This clone was picked up a small number of times. In DNA, the CDR3 is TGTGCCAGCAGCCCCCATATGGGACAGGGGACCGGGGAGCTGTTTTTT. Translated: CASSPHMGQGTGELFF. The chain recombines TRBV9 with TRBJ2-2; 10 bases match TRBD1. This CDR3 contains 16 residues. The V and J ends lost 4 bases and 5 bases, in that order; junction bases with no gene match: 8. Germline CDR1 and CDR2: SGDLS and YYNGEE.

The chain joins TRBV7-8 to TRBJ2-1, with a weak D call TRBD2 (6 bases). The ends were cut back, 9 bases at V and 0 bases at J, with 15 bases in the middle. This CDR3 is built from 15 residues. Germline CDR1 SGHVS, CDR2 FQNEAQ. The CDR3 spells CASQDYPSSYNEQFF. For the CDR3, the DNA is TGTGCCAGTCAGGACTACCCCAGCTCCTACAATGAGCAGTTCTTC.